This T cell receptor (beta chain) was sequenced in a study of cytomegalovirus exposure and HLA in healthy donors (dated by TCRdb to the late 2010s). Turning to the overall study: An earlier analysis of roughly 500 of the donors reported 250 to 300 Gb of sequence data and 117 million unique TCR beta sequences from some 180 million T cells. An early release covering just under 650 HLA-typed donors comprised 300 to 350 gigabases of sequencing data and approximately 80 million unique TCR sequences. Among the roughly 410 genotyped donors, around 81% belonged to the genetic ancestry cluster associated with self-reported Caucasian donors. The study aimed to test whether cataloging public T cell receptors could reveal signatures of past pathogen exposure. The study profiled the T cell repertoires of more than 500 subjects by immunosequencing and related them to cytomegalovirus serostatus. In addition to the first cohort of 666 subjects, a separate validation cohort of over 90 different subjects was used. The study combined high-throughput TCR immunosequencing, statistical association of individual TCRs with disease status, and machine learning to predict cytomegalovirus infection status. To study patterns of TCR occurrence, a later analysis re-analyzed previously published TCR beta repertoires from around 700 donors and added high-resolution HLA genotyping. The later analysis used no new phenotypic data to find candidate immune exposures, relying instead on TCR beta sequences and their occurrence across donors. To decide whether each TCR beta V gene segment behaved as functional or pseudogenic, an earlier analysis of some 600 of the donors relied on high-throughput TCR beta sequencing. Donor age, sex, ethnicity and CMV serostatus were compiled together with the repertoire data. A later genetic analysis took genome-wide SNP genotypes for about 65% of the roughly 670 donors and used that subset as a discovery cohort. All discovery cohort repertoires had been generated using a single sequencing platform. Class I and class II HLA loci were covered by the typing at four-digit resolution. Typing coverage varied by locus: roughly 620-640 donors for A, B, C, DRB1 and DQB1; about 520 for DQA1; 600 to 610 for DPA1; around 450 for DPB1. About five DR-DQ haplotypes were treated as single units for association and clustering because of strong linkage in the cohort. On average, around 200,000 unique TCR beta nucleotide sequences were sequenced per donor among a few hundred genotyped donors of the cohort, with roughly 20% of those sequences being non-productive.

Concerning this clone: Its antigen remains unidentified. No base qualities exist here, and no much larger clone lies one base off it.

Library method: the immunoSEQ multiplex PCR assay. A mixture of 60 forward primers for TCR Vbeta segments and 13 reverse primers for TCR Jbeta segments was used in the multiplex PCR. Amplification of the CDR3 region of rearranged TCR beta genes was performed with a multiplex PCR assay on genomic DNA. The Illumina HiSeq System was used to sequence the amplified TCR beta libraries as 87-base-pair reads. The source study handled its data this way. Across the 500 to 750 repertoires, a later analysis counted 75 million to 90 million unique TCR beta chains, 9.5 million to 12 million of which were shared by at least two donors. To remove PCR and sequencing errors, raw reads were error-corrected and collapsed into unique sequences using a nearest-neighbor algorithm that merged closely related sequences. CDR3 sequences were aligned to IMGT reference sequences to assign V, D and J gene segments. For a sequence to be retained, at least a six-nucleotide match to both a V gene segment and a J gene segment was required. A rearrangement was called productive if the CDR3 had no stop codons and remained in frame with V and J, and every other rearrangement was called non-productive. CDR3 was defined by IMGT convention, running from the second conserved V-encoded cysteine to the conserved J-encoded phenylalanine. In an earlier analysis of more than 550 of the donors, sequences lacking an unambiguous match to a single V gene segment were excluded. An earlier analysis of 500 to 700 of the donors classified V segments as functional when productive rearrangements were above 56.7% and as segregating when the standard deviation between donors was above 5%. To diagnose cytomegalovirus status from the catalog of TCR beta chain sequences, a statistical classification framework was built. In a later analysis, TCR nucleotide sequences were compared against IMGT/GENE-DB human TR gene sequences so that V and J genes could be assigned. Using the TCRdist pipeline, a later analysis assigned CDR3 sequences along with most-parsimonious VDJ recombination scenarios. In a later analysis, each TCR beta chain was defined by its CDR3 amino acid sequence together with its V-gene family, and reads lacking a unique V-gene family were excluded. A later analysis removed 592 highly shared, low-generation-probability nucleotide sequences to deal with suspected cross-contamination and a sequencing artifact. A later analysis calculated a clonal expansion index for each public chain from normalized within-repertoire ranks of inferred template counts. In a later analysis, generation probabilities were computed with a VDJ recombination model fitted to out-of-frame rearrangements, and the resulting probabilities were checked against IGoR. In a later analysis, hypergeometric tests were used to score TCR-TCR, TCR-HLA and TCR-CMV co-occurrence, with a repertoire-size bias correction applied to TCR pairs. In a later analysis, false discovery rates were estimated by permuting HLA or CMV assignments 20 times. In a later analysis, co-occurring TCRs were grouped using DBSCAN, and TCRdist sequence similarity was added for clustering within HLA-allele-positive subsets. Repertoires with fewer than 30,000 or more than 120,000 public chains were left out of co-occurrence clustering, as were five repertoires with anomalous nucleotide sharing. TCRdb provides this immuneACCESS table in a form limited to in-frame rearrangements. Some clones are lacking; in checked studies, under half of them reflect an unresolved V gene, and why the rest are absent is not known. From that table come the V and J calls and clone size; the DNA was used to work out D and trimming. For this sample there are 250,000 to 350,000 clones; roughly 85% appear just once. The ten largest clones capture 4% of the sample.

The cohort comprised several hundred healthy bone marrow donors. All cohort members were sampled while nominally healthy, although unrecorded immune exposures were likely present. The donor tested CMV seropositive and was one of the 289 seropositive cohort members. Each donor provided a peripheral blood sample, and peripheral blood mononuclear cells were used for TCR beta sequencing. Genomic DNA was extracted from the blood cell samples with the Qiagen DNeasy Blood Extraction Kit. Overall study results and their limits: Immune exposure information for the cohort was limited to CMV serostatus. Most TCR sequences were observed very rarely across donors, whereas some public TCRs were present in many individuals. Because HLA typing was missing for some donors at each locus, association tests included only the typed subset. According to a later genetic analysis, donors in an Asian-associated ancestry cluster had fewer N-insertions in productive TCRs than the roughly 700-donor mean. It was suggested by the authors that the approach could potentially be generalized to other disease states and immunological phenotypes. In a later analysis, several top co-occurrence clusters were reported to appear linked to parvovirus B19, influenza, CMV and Epstein-Barr virus. This cohort had only TCR beta chains sequenced, and the lack of alpha or paired-chain data limited which features could be detected. An association between a missense DCLRE1C variant and V-gene and J-gene trimming of TCR beta chains was found in a later genetic analysis and replicated in an independent cohort. A further reported finding was that TCR beta sequences accurately predicted the HLA-A and HLA-B alleles for most subjects in the first cohort. The study listed 164 TCR beta chains as associated with cytomegalovirus. The classifier was reported to diagnose cytomegalovirus status with high specificity and sensitivity in both the original and validation cohorts. Correlated functional status among segregating V segments might be attributable to linkage disequilibrium, but an unknown experimental factor could not be ruled out. In an earlier analysis of approximately 590 of the donors, most TCR beta V segments appeared in productive rearrangements about 87% or about 30% of the time, broadly matching IMGT annotations. At a false discovery rate of 0.05, a later analysis linked some 17,000 TCR beta sequences to specific HLA alleles. A few of the identified cytomegalovirus-associated TCR beta chains were confirmed in vitro to be specific for cytomegalovirus antigens. In a later analysis, most CMV-associated TCR beta chains were found to appear HLA-restricted, with HLA associations seemingly driven largely by CMV exposure. In a later analysis, TCR association rates were found to vary across HLA loci, with the most associated TCRs seen for DRB1 alleles and the fewest for HLA-C alleles. Because counts were too low, around 18 rarely observed V segments, including chromosome 9 orphons, were left out of the earlier analysis of about 500 of the donors. Roughly uniform sequencing depth across donors was assumed in presence/absence analyses, although this assumption may not hold. Compared with equally common non-associated chains, HLA-associated TCR beta chains in a later analysis were more clonally expanded and had lower generation probabilities. A group of highly shared sequence variants was considered likely to be a technical artifact of the sequencing pipeline. When HLA alleles, especially DR and DQ, strongly co-occurred, attributing TCR associations to individual alleles was difficult.

The sample was PBMCs. The receptor was isolated from a man between 35 and 55 years old in good health and CMV-seropositive.

CDR3 sequence: CASSTGTVGDKNIQYF. Read as DNA, the sequence is TGTGCCAGCAGCACCGGGACAGTAGGAGACAAAAACATTCAGTACTTC. The sequence links TRBV5-4 to TRBJ2-4; TRBD1 matches 7 bases in the middle. Clipping removes 4 bases from V and 3 bases from J, with 10 as the unmatched junction base count. Spanning cysteine to phenylalanine, the CDR3 consists of 16 amino acids. The read is trimmed to its CDR3 DNA, 48 bases read in frame from base 1. The germline V gene (reference sequence) specifies SGHNT as CDR1 and YYREEE as CDR2.